The TCR beta chain under discussion was sequenced for a study of technical replicates of blood from several donors. The germline V gene has CDR1 SNHLY and CDR2 FYNNEI. V lost 10 bases, J lost 5 bases, and 10 bases stayed unmatched. The length of the CDR3 is 14 residues. The repertoire was sequenced with immunoSEQ multiplex PCR; TCRdb's copy has only in-frame clones and lacks some. Seen here are about 89,000 clones, around 95% observed once, and the top ten hold roughly 0.22%. The sequencing input was T cells isolated from PBMCs. The rearrangement uses TRBV2 and TRBJ2-2; TRBD1 matches 7 bases. The clonotype originates from a human donor in good health. Here the CDR3 DNA reads TGTGCCATCTTAACGGACAGGAGAACCGGGGAGCTGTTTTTT. The encoded protein is CAILTDRRTGELFF.